These T cell receptor beta chains were read from a single sample in a study of T cell responses to AZD1222 COVID-19 vaccine. Repertoires were generated with immunoSEQ multiplex PCR, while TCRdb's copy carries only in-frame clones and drops some. The sample gives fewer than 110,000 clones, about nine tenths of which show up once; 3.5% to 4.5% is in the top ten. The sequencing here drew on peripheral blood, taken on day 0 of AZD1222 vaccination. Receptors originate from an adult in good health. CDR3s include the opening cysteine and the closing phenylalanine or tryptophan. D genes are given only for firm matches. Expanded clones are given a class, and other clones once, few, many or no size at all.

v_call,d_call,j_call,clone_size,cdr3_aa,cdr3_nt
TRBV29-1,TRBD1,TRBJ1-1,NA,CSVSFGTGGTEAFF,TGCAGCGTTTCCTTCGGGACAGGGGGCACTGAAGCTTTCTTT
TRBV9,NA,TRBJ1-2,NA,CASSVAGGLDGYTF,TGTGCCAGCAGCGTAGCAGGAGGGCTAGATGGCTACACCTTC
TRBV7-2,TRBD1,TRBJ1-1,NA,CASSFQGQGGTEAFF,TGTGCCAGCAGCTTTCAGGGCCAGGGGGGGACTGAAGCTTTCTTT
TRBV18,NA,TRBJ2-1,few,CASSPRSWGYDNEQFF,TGTGCCAGCTCACCACGGAGTTGGGGGTACGACAATGAGCAGTTCTTC
TRBV19,NA,TRBJ1-5,NA,CASSDGVGNQPQHF,TGTGCCAGTAGTGACGGGGTCGGCAATCAGCCCCAGCATTTT
TRBV27,TRBD2,TRBJ2-5,NA,CASSLTSGGLETQYF,TGTGCCAGCAGTTTAACTAGCGGGGGGTTAGAGACCCAGTACTTC
TRBV7-2,NA,TRBJ1-3,few,CASSLVSTNSGNTIYF,TGTGCCAGCAGCTTAGTTTCCACAAACTCTGGAAACACCATATATTTT
TRBV29-1,TRBD2,TRBJ2-5,NA,CSVEGGVIGQETQYF,TGCAGCGTTGAGGGGGGGGTAATAGGCCAAGAGACCCAGTACTTC
TRBV5-8,NA,TRBJ2-3,NA,CASSRWPHTDTQYF,TGTGCCAGCAGCCGTTGGCCCCACACAGATACGCAGTATTTT
TRBV7-3,TRBD1,TRBJ2-1,once,CASSLTPGQGSSEQFF,TGTGCCAGCAGCTTAACGCCGGGACAGGGGAGTAGTGAGCAGTTCTTC
TRBV7-3,NA,TRBJ1-6,NA,CASSLSSYNSPLHF,TGTGCCAGCAGCTTATCATCCTATAATTCACCCCTCCACTTT
TRBV30,NA,TRBJ1-5,NA,CAWSAGTRATEPQHF,TGTGCCTGGAGTGCCGGGACACGGGCGACGGAGCCCCAGCATTTT
TRBV27,NA,TRBJ1-5,NA,CASSGGNQPQHF,TGTGCCAGTTCGGGAGGCAATCAGCCCCAGCATTTT
TRBV4-3,NA,TRBJ2-1,NA,CASSQEVFGSYNEQFF,TGCGCCAGCAGCCAAGAAGTGTTCGGGTCCTACAATGAGCAGTTCTTC
TRBV20-1,TRBD2,TRBJ2-3,NA,CSASEGPGTSGTFTDTQYF,TGCAGTGCTAGTGAAGGGCCGGGGACTAGCGGGACGTTCACAGATACGCAGTATTTT
TRBV7-2,NA,TRBJ1-2,NA,CASSPREYTF,TGTGCCAGCAGTCCCCGGGAGTACACCTTC
TRBV10-1,NA,TRBJ1-2,NA,CASSEDYGYTF,TGCGCCAGCAGTGAGGACTATGGCTACACCTTC
TRBV5-4,TRBD2,TRBJ2-3,NA,CASSSAGTTSADTQYF,TGTGCCAGCAGCTCCGCCGGGACTACGAGTGCAGATACGCAGTATTTT
TRBV29-1,NA,TRBJ1-1,NA,CSVEMSTVNTEAFF,TGCAGCGTTGAGATGTCCACAGTGAACACTGAAGCTTTCTTT
TRBV27,NA,TRBJ1-1,NA,CASSLSRPWGRPEAFF,TGTGCCAGCAGTTTATCGCGACCTTGGGGGAGGCCTGAAGCTTTCTTT
TRBV6-5,NA,TRBJ2-7,NA,CASSYSTRGEQYF,TGTGCCAGCAGTTACTCGACCCGGGGGGAGCAGTACTTC
TRBV7-9,NA,TRBJ2-5,NA,CASSPQGGLGLETQYF,TGTGCCAGCAGCCCCCAGGGGGGACTAGGTTTGGAAACCCAGTACTTC
TRBV27,NA,TRBJ1-2,NA,CASSSNKDSAYGYTF,TGTGCCAGCAGTTCCAACAAGGACAGCGCCTATGGCTACACCTTC
TRBV6-2/TRBV6-3,NA,TRBJ2-3,NA,CASSITGSTDTQYF,TGTGCCAGCAGTATCACAGGGTCCACAGATACGCAGTATTTT
TRBV6-2/TRBV6-3,NA,TRBJ1-5,few,CASSYSIDSNQPQHF,TGTGCCAGCAGTTACTCCATCGATAGCAATCAGCCCCAGCATTTT
TRBV7-3,NA,TRBJ1-2,NA,CASSPRDALADGYTF,TGTGCCAGCAGCCCAAGGGACGCACTCGCGGATGGCTACACCTTC
TRBV7-6,NA,TRBJ1-1,NA,CASTGSGVGRTEAFF,TGTGCCAGCACCGGATCGGGGGTGGGTAGGACTGAAGCTTTCTTT
TRBV24-1,TRBD2,TRBJ2-3,NA,CATSPGFGGGASNTQYF,TGTGCCACCAGCCCAGGGTTTGGCGGGGGGGCATCGAATACGCAGTATTTT
TRBV6-5,NA,TRBJ1-2,NA,CASSYSILGGGGYTF,TGTGCCAGCAGTTACTCGATATTGGGAGGGGGTGGCTACACCTTC
TRBV9,NA,TRBJ1-6,NA,CASSENGNSPLHF,TGTGCCAGCAGCGAAAACGGGAATTCACCCCTCCACTTT
TRBV6-5,TRBD2,TRBJ2-1,NA,CASRSRPNWGEGMFF,TGTGCCAGCCGGAGTAGGCCGAATTGGGGGGAGGGTATGTTCTTC
TRBV6-5,NA,TRBJ1-4,NA,CASSYRGTNEKLFF,TGTGCCAGCAGTTACAGAGGAACTAATGAAAAACTGTTTTTT
TRBV4-3,NA,TRBJ1-5,few,CASSQDPFGGANQPQHF,TGCGCCAGCAGCCAAGATCCTTTCGGGGGGGCCAATCAGCCCCAGCATTTT
TRBV5-6,NA,TRBJ1-6,NA,CASSLARWGQSSYNSPLHF,TGTGCCAGCAGCTTGGCCAGATGGGGACAAAGCTCCTATAATTCACCCCTCCACTTT
TRBV28,NA,TRBJ2-5,few,CASSLRGSSAAAVETQYF,TGTGCCAGCAGTCTCCGCGGGTCCTCGGCGGCAGCGGTAGAGACCCAGTACTTC
TRBV4-3,NA,TRBJ2-7,NA,CASSPGGALYEQYF,TGCGCCAGCAGCCCAGGGGGGGCTCTCTACGAGCAGTACTTC
TRBV30,TRBD1,TRBJ1-5,NA,CAWKSGTGQPQHF,TGTGCCTGGAAATCTGGGACAGGTCAGCCCCAGCATTTT
TRBV6-1,NA,TRBJ1-2,once,CASSDRAGYTF,TGTGCCAGCAGTGACAGGGCTGGCTACACCTTC
TRBV6-5,NA,TRBJ1-2,NA,CASSPPGWSGYTF,TGTGCCAGCAGTCCCCCCGGATGGAGCGGCTACACCTTC
TRBV6-6,TRBD1,TRBJ2-3,NA,CASSYQGQGSDTQYF,TGTGCCAGCAGTTACCAGGGACAGGGGTCAGATACGCAGTATTTT
TRBV9,NA,TRBJ1-5,once,CASSVGGATNQPQHF,TGTGCCAGCAGCGTAGGGGGGGCCACTAATCAGCCCCAGCATTTT
TRBV18,NA,TRBJ1-1,NA,CASSPQSYGERVVAFF,TGTGCCAGCTCACCACAGAGCTACGGAGAGCGGGTTGTAGCTTTCTTT
TRBV18,TRBD2,TRBJ2-1,NA,CASSDGTSGSWLNEQFF,TGTGCCAGCTCCGATGGGACTAGCGGGAGCTGGCTCAATGAGCAGTTCTTC
TRBV6-2/TRBV6-3,TRBD1,TRBJ1-5,NA,CASSVDRGQPQHF,TGTGCCAGCAGTGTCGACAGGGGACAGCCCCAGCATTTT
TRBV4-3,NA,TRBJ1-5,NA,CASSQLRWNQPQHF,TGCGCCAGCAGCCAACTCAGGTGGAATCAGCCCCAGCATTTT
TRBV27,NA,TRBJ2-7,NA,CASSLSAGTYEQYF,TGTGCCAGCAGTTTAAGTGCGGGGACCTACGAGCAGTACTTC
TRBV28,NA,TRBJ2-7,NA,CASSLEGAGYVEQYF,TGTGCCAGCAGTTTAGAGGGTGCGGGCTACGTGGAGCAGTACTTC
TRBV29-1,NA,TRBJ2-1,NA,CSGLVYNEQFF,TGCAGCGGACTAGTATACAATGAGCAGTTCTTC
TRBV24-1,NA,TRBJ2-1,once,CATSDDLREQFF,TGTGCCACCAGTGATGACCTCAGAGAGCAGTTCTTC
TRBV30,TRBD1,TRBJ1-2,NA,CAWRRRDRGYGYTF,TGTGCCTGGAGGAGGCGGGACAGGGGATATGGCTACACCTTC
TRBV9,NA,TRBJ2-1,NA,CASSRNNEQFF,TGTGCCAGCAGCAGAAACAATGAGCAGTTCTTC
TRBV27,NA,TRBJ2-1,NA,CASSFGGFPADEQFF,TGTGCCAGCAGTTTTGGAGGTTTTCCGGCCGATGAGCAGTTCTTC
TRBV11-2,TRBD1,TRBJ1-2,NA,CASSSARTGHGYTF,TGTGCCAGCAGCTCAGCGAGGACAGGGCATGGCTACACCTTC